What follows describes a single TCR beta chain. The antigen is undetermined. Random hexamers primed reverse transcription of about 0.45 to 1 ug RNA. It was immunoSEQ multiplex PCR that amplified TCR beta CDR3 across 54 Vbeta and 13 Jbeta. TCRdb re-analysed the immunoSEQ multiplex PCR reads in MiXCR, keeping a single row per CDR3 protein. This table holds nearly 200,000 distinct CDR3 sequences, nearly 95% found once. This sample was included in a study of CD8 T cells in Susac syndrome. Study conclusions and caveats: TCR sequencing and HLA analysis covered a relatively small number of individuals.

The length of the CDR3 is 13 residues. Trimming cost V 2 bases and J 1 base, with 6 bases left between them. Germline values: CDR1 MNHNY, CDR2 SVGAGI (reference sequence). Sequencing of TCR beta was performed on blood CD8+ T cells and on blood CD4+ T cells. Negative isolation yielded CD8+ and CD4+ T cells; FACS enriched TEMRA cells. The sequence came from a human donor with multiple sclerosis. This chain uses TRBV6-6 with TRBJ2-7; possible D gene TRBD1, 5 bases. What was sequenced was CD4+ T cells from PBMCs. The CDR3 region is CASSYRGSYEQYF. CDR3 coding DNA: TGTGCCAGCAGTTACAGGGGTTCCTACGAGCAGTACTTC.